The 12 T cell receptor beta chains below all came from one sample that was sequenced in a study of blood T cell repertoires in COVID-19. The protocol was immunoSEQ multiplex PCR, while the TCRdb copy is restricted to in-frame clones and leaves out a portion. This sample has about 240,000 clones; around four fifths occur once, and the top ten carry around 2%. The sequenced material came from peripheral blood. Receptors originate from a man aged 25-45 years who had recovered from COVID-19.

This clone appeared once. The chain's CDR3 is CASTSTGRTEAFF. In DNA, the CDR3 is TGTGCCAGCACCTCGACAGGGCGGACTGAAGCTTTCTTT. V gene TRBV6-5 combines with J gene TRBJ1-1, with 7 bases aligning to TRBD1. Germline loops: CDR1 MNHEY, CDR2 SVGAGI. The CDR3 runs to 13 residues. V lost 7 bases to trimming and J lost 5 bases; unmatched junction nucleotides: 7.

This clone was recorded a few times. The chain couples TRBV9 to TRBJ2-7; 9 bases map to TRBD2. V gave up 7 bases and J gave up 6 bases; unmatched junction bases: 8. There are 13 residues in the CDR3. Germline V gene data show CDR1 as SGDLS and CDR2 as YYNGEE. CDR3 in DNA: TGTGCCAGCGGCCCACTAGCGGGCGGCGAGCAGTACTTC. Encoded protein: CASGPLAGGEQYF.

The chain carries TRBV5-4 and TRBJ1-1; D is unclear. The length of the CDR3 is 14 residues. In germline, CDR1 is SGHNT, CDR2 YYREEE (reference sequence). V lost 4 bases and J 9 bases, leaving 19 bases between the germline ends. This CDR3 is CASSMETATVKAFF. The CDR3 DNA reads as TGTGCCAGCAGCATGGAAACCGCCACAGTCAAAGCTTTCTTT.

The V call is TRBV18, the J call TRBJ1-6; D not resolved. V gave up 1 base and J gave up 0 bases, with 13 bases separating them. The CDR3 spans 18 residues. Germline V CDR1 and CDR2: KGHSH, LQKENI. CDR3 sequence: CASSPLLSGISYNSPLHF. As DNA, the CDR3 is TGTGCCAGCTCACCACTGCTTTCGGGGATCTCCTATAATTCACCCCTCCACTTT.

This chain joins TRBV7-6 and TRBJ2-3, with 9 bases identical to TRBD2. The CDR3 length is 15 residues. Looked up from germline, CDR1 is SGHVS and CDR2 is FNYEAQ. Trimming took 7 bases from V and 4 from J; bases not matched to a gene: 9. The CDR3 DNA sequence: TGTGCCAGCACCCATAGCGGGGGCCTCGCAGATACGCAGTATTTT. Translation gives CASTHSGGLADTQYF.

The chain links TRBV6-1 to TRBJ2-5; perhaps TRBD2 as D (6 bases). Between the trimmed V and J ends, which lost 1 base and 2 bases, there was a span of 20 bases. Germline assignment: CDR1 MNHNS and CDR2 SASEGT. The CDR3 is 18 amino acids. CDR3 sequence (DNA): TGTGCCAGCAGTGAAGGGGTCTGGGGGGACTGGGCTCAAGAGACCCAGTACTTC. Its protein product is CASSEGVWGDWAQETQYF.

This chain connects TRBV4-2 to TRBJ1-1; perhaps TRBD1 as D (6 bases). This CDR3 comprises 15 residues. The germline CDR1 and CDR2 sequences are LGHNA and YNFKEQ. Trimming left V 1 base short and J 2 bases short, with 11 bases between. In DNA form, the CDR3 reads TGTGCCAGCAGCCAAGGCAGGGGCAAAAACACTGAAGCTTTCTTT. Its translation: CASSQGRGKNTEAFF.

This clone was detected ten times or more. The DNA of the CDR3 is TGTGCCAGCAGTTTACTGACTAGCGTGCGCGGCGAGCAGTACTTC. Translating gives CASSLLTSVRGEQYF. This sequence joins TRBV6-5 and TRBJ2-7, with 8 bases aligning to TRBD2. The CDR3 totals 15 residues. The V and J ends lost 4 bases and 6 bases, in that order; junction bases with no gene match: 11. CDR1 is MNHEY and CDR2 is SVGAGI in the germline V gene.

The chain employs TRBV18 and TRBJ1-5; a weak D match, TRBD1 (5 bases). V lost 2 bases and J 7 bases, leaving 9 bases between the germline ends. This CDR3 has 13 residues. The V gene's germline CDR1 is KGHSH and CDR2 LQKENI. The CDR3 loop reads CASSPGGGQPQHF. DNA of the CDR3: TGTGCCAGCTCACCAGGGGGAGGACAGCCCCAGCATTTT. The variable domain in full, with the rest retrieved from reference TRBV18 and TRBJ1-5, is NAGVMQNPRHLVRRRGQEARLRCSPMKGHSHVYWYRQLPEEGLKFMVYLQKENIIDESGMPKERFSAEFPKEGPSILRIQQVVRGDSAAYFCASSPGGGQPQHFGDGTRLSIL.

This clone was found a few times. This sequence joins TRBV11-1 and TRBJ2-2; tentative D call: TRBD2 (5 bases). The germline gives CDR1 SGHAT, CDR2 FQDESV (reference sequence). Trimming removed 5 bases at V and 1 base at J, with 14 bases between. The CDR3 covers 16 residues. In DNA form, the CDR3 reads TGTGCCAGCAGCCATGTGCCAGCGGAGAACACCGGGGAGCTGTTTTTT. This sequence encodes CASSHVPAENTGELFF.

V and J are TRBV21-1 and TRBJ2-5; TRBD1 was called by the table and not checked on the DNA. TRBV21-1 is described as a pseudogene. The CDR3 is made up of 13 amino acids. In DNA form, the CDR3 reads TGTGCCATCGACAGGGGTTCCCAAGAGACCCAGTACTTC. Translating gives CAIDRGSQETQYF.

The chain links TRBV2 to TRBJ1-5; D possibly corresponds to TRBD1 (6 bases). From germline, CDR1 is SNHLY and CDR2 FYNNEI. The length of the CDR3 is 13 residues. With 5 bases removed from V and 5 bases from J, the gap between germline ends came to 10 bases. The CDR3 nucleotides are TGTGCCAGCAGTCAACAGGGTGATCAGCCCCAGCATTTT. Its translation is CASSQQGDQPQHF.